The rows below give T cell receptor beta chains drawn from one sample of a study of spatial heterogeneity in lung cancer. TCRdb processed the 5' RACE reads anew with MiXCR; each CDR3 protein has one entry. The table lists 43,000 or so distinct CDR3 sequences, 6.5% to 8.5% of them singletons. This specimen was PBMCs, taken at surgery. These receptors were obtained from a female donor with early-stage non-small cell lung cancer. CDR3s include the opening cysteine and the closing phenylalanine or tryptophan. Each record gives: V gene, D gene, CDR3 length, CDR3 protein. A D gene is named only where the DNA matches it firmly.

TRBV7-2,NA,13,CASSLARDNEQFF
TRBV7-2,NA,13,CASSLARYTEAFF
TRBV18,NA,16,CASSPRRDTTNEKLFF
TRBV4-1,NA,13,CASSQDEYWELFF
TRBV5-1,NA,17,CASSQTISGGPKETQYF
TRBV18,TRBD2,15,CASSRTGLVQETQYF
TRBV29-1,TRBD2,14,CSVLRGVNTGELFF
TRBV27,NA,14,CASSFGAGANVLTF
TRBV9,NA,15,CASSVRGSATGELFF
TRBV6-2/TRBV6-3,NA,13,CASRLQGAGELFF
TRBV4-1,NA,15,CASSQGIGTNYGYTF
TRBV4-1,TRBD2,17,CASSPGLETAGANVLTF
TRBV20-1,NA,14,CSARDQLGSLRQFF
TRBV3-1,NA,13,CASSPRMGIEAFF
TRBV6-1,TRBD1,13,CASTGGADTEAFF
TRBV6-5,TRBD1,12,CASLGTDNEQFF
TRBV18,NA,13,CASSRADNEKLFF
TRBV29-1,NA,16,CSVLGGLFGADEKLFF
TRBV7-3,TRBD1,14,CASSAGTGRREQYF
TRBV12-3/TRBV12-4,NA,12,CASTITGSEAFF
TRBV5-1,TRBD2,17,CASSLSAQRGSEETQYF
TRBV7-9,TRBD1,14,CASSDRGDTGELFF
TRBV3-1,TRBD1,16,CASSQDLFDRVYEQYF
TRBV6-1,NA,12,CTSSDPNQPQHF
TRBV3-1,NA,16,CASSQGWGQANYGYTF
TRBV3-1,NA,14,CASRDSQRIYGYTF
TRBV2,TRBD1,14,CASAGTGGNSPLHF
TRBV7-2,NA,13,CASSPQGANIQYF
TRBV4-1,TRBD2,17,CASSQGPGGGSYNEQFF
TRBV2,NA,15,CASSFDRPGDTEAFF
TRBV24-1,NA,13,CATSSSGVDEQFF
TRBV2,NA,12,CASSRGRTEAFF
TRBV7-9,NA,13,CASSFTEFAEAFF
TRBV6-6,TRBD1,12,CALKGAADTQYF
TRBV7-2,NA,15,CASSLRDLGAGELFF
TRBV27,NA,15,CASSAPSAGANVLTF
TRBV10-1,NA,13,CASSRDSYNEQFF
TRBV19,TRBD1,15,CASSTVGTGQTTQYF
TRBV21-1,NA,15,CASSHPEGHNQPQHF
TRBV12-3/TRBV12-4,TRBD1,14,CANSLQTGDQPQHF
TRBV2,TRBD1,17,CASSGGQGLTMNTEAFF
TRBV20-1,TRBD2,16,CSARSLAGGSPSEQYF
TRBV18,TRBD1,15,CASSPMGQGKEKLFF
TRBV6-5,NA,16,CASSLLGGAANTEAFF
TRBV19,NA,17,CASTEAATIAASQPQHF
TRBV7-9,TRBD2,16,CASSWGTTDHKETQYF
TRBV19,TRBD1,18,CASRRSPGQAGALYEQYF
TRBV7-9,NA,14,CASSVSALYNEQFF
TRBV11-2,TRBD2,18,CASSLIAGGSSERETQYF
TRBV5-4,NA,17,CASRHPGPGLNTGELFF